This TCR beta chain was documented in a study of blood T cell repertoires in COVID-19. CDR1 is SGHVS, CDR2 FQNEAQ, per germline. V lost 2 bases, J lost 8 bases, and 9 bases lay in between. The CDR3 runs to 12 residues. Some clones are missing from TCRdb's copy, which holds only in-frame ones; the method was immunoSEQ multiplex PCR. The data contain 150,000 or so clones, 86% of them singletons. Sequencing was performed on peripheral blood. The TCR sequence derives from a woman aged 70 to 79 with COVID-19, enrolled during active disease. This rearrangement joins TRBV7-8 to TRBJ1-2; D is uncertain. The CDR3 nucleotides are TGTGCCAGCAGCTTAAAGCCGGGGGGCTACACCTTC. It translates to CASSLKPGGYTF.